The 16 T cell receptor beta chains listed next were all sequenced from one sample in a study of T cells in Graves' hyperthyroidism and ophthalmopathy. RNA transcripts were the template for amplifying TCR beta CDR3 regions. During a first-round RT-PCR of the TCR CDR3, the HTBI primer set was used. TCRdb used MiXCR to reprocess the multiplex PCR reads, holding one entry per CDR3 protein. The data contain around 340,000 distinct CDR3 sequences, about 21% of them seen just once; the ten biggest clones take up under 55%. Sequences were obtained from blood. Source of these receptors: a woman in her forties or fifties with Graves' hyperthyroidism.

This clonotype showed up just a few times. This chain connects TRBV28 to TRBJ2-1; TRBD2 matches at 8 bases. Germline V gene lookup returns CDR1 MDHEN and CDR2 SYDVKM. This CDR3 comprises 14 residues. Germline trimming cut 6 bases from V and 5 bases from J; bases unmatched to any gene: 6. This chain's CDR3 is CASRPSGSHNEQFF. The DNA for the CDR3 is TGTGCCAGCAGGCCGAGCGGGAGCCACAATGAGCAGTTCTTC. The full variable domain, rest sourced from reference TRBV28 and TRBJ2-1, is DVKVTQSSRYLVKRTGEKVFLECVQDMDHENMFWYRQDPGLGLRLIYFSYDVKMKEKGDIPEGYSVSREKKERFSLILESASTNQTSMYLCASRPSGSHNEQFFGPGTRLTVL.

This clonotype was observed many times. J is TRBJ1-1 and V is TRBV6-2 or TRBV6-3; D ambiguous. This CDR3 region has 12 residues. Deletions cut 4 bases from V and 0 bases from J, with 3 bases between. CDR1 and CDR2 (germline): MNHEY, SVGEGT. The CDR3 loop reads CASSFVNTEAFF. In DNA form, the CDR3 reads TGTGCCAGCAGTTTTGTGAACACTGAAGCTTTCTTT.

At least ten counts were recorded for this clonotype. This sequence joins TRBV18 and TRBJ2-7; a possible D gene is TRBD1 (5 bases). Trimming took 3 bases from V and 5 from J, leaving 8 bases between them. CDR1 is KGHSH, CDR2 LQKENI, per germline. This CDR3 region has 12 residues. CDR3 nucleotides: TGTGCCAGCTCACCGCAGGGTAACGAGCAGTACTTC. Amino acids: CASSPQGNEQYF.

This clonotype was seen many times. J is TRBJ1-1 and V is TRBV28, with D unresolved. The CDR3 length is 15 residues. V was trimmed by 6 bases and J by 4 bases, leaving 18 bases between them. Germline CDR1 MDHEN, CDR2 SYDVKM. CDR3 in amino acids: CASRSAGRGSTEAFF. The DNA for the CDR3 is TGTGCCAGCAGGTCGGCTGGTAGAGGCTCCACTGAAGCTTTCTTT. Full variable domain (outside the CDR3, taken from reference TRBV28 and TRBJ1-1): DVKVTQSSRYLVKRTGEKVFLECVQDMDHENMFWYRQDPGLGLRLIYFSYDVKMKEKGDIPEGYSVSREKKERFSLILESASTNQTSMYLCASRSAGRGSTEAFFGQGTRLTVV.

Ten or more counts support this clonotype. The chain employs TRBV11-2 and TRBJ1-6; no firm D call. Germline V gene data show CDR1 as SGHAT and CDR2 as FQNNGV. The V end was cut by 2 bases, the J end by 1 base, with 12 bases between. This CDR3 has 17 amino acids. CDR3 protein: CASSLRPGRSYNSPLHF. The CDR3 DNA reads TGTGCCAGCAGCTTAAGGCCGGGCAGGTCCTATAATTCACCCCTCCACTTT.

The genes are TRBV19 and TRBJ2-7; 7 bases line up with TRBD1. There are 12 residues in the CDR3. V trimming: 6 bases; J trimming: 10 bases; junction bases outside the gene matches: 9. Germline loops: CDR1 LNHDA, CDR2 SQIVND (reference sequence). The CDR3 DNA reads TGTGCCAGTAGGGCAAGAGGGGGCGACCAGTACTTC. Protein: CASRARGGDQYF.

The sample holds many counts of this clonotype. The V and J genes are TRBV2 and TRBJ2-7, with 11 bases matching TRBD2. Germline V CDR1 and CDR2: SNHLY, FYNNEI. V lost 7 bases, J lost 4 bases, and 3 bases stayed unmatched. The CDR3 is 13 amino acids. This chain's CDR3 is CASITSGSYEQYF. CDR3 bases: TGTGCCAGCATTACTAGCGGGAGTTACGAGCAGTACTTC. Based on the CDR3 plus reference TRBV2 and TRBJ2-7, the full variable domain is EPEVTQTPSHQVTQMGQEVILRCVPISNHLYFYWYRQILGQKVEFLVSFYNNEISEKSEIFDDQFSVERPDGSNFTLKIRSTKLEDSAMYFCASITSGSYEQYFGPGTRLTVT.

A few counts support this clonotype. The chain joins TRBV7-9 to TRBJ2-7; perhaps TRBD1 as D (5 bases). The V end lost 5 bases, the J end lost 6 bases, and 14 bases lay between the germline ends. Germline V gives CDR1 SEHNR, CDR2 FQNEAQ (reference sequence). CDR3 length equals 13 residues. CDR3 sequence (DNA): TGTGCCAGCAGCCGGGCCCAGGGTGCCGAGCAGTACTTC. This translates into CASSRAQGAEQYF.

The sample holds one count of this clonotype. CDR3 nucleotides: TGTGCCTGGAGCGGGACAGGGGTCTATGGCTACACCTTC. Its translation is CAWSGTGVYGYTF. This chain links TRBV30 with TRBJ1-2; 10 positions match TRBD1. Losses at the gene ends were 3 bases for V and 4 bases for J; bases not matched to a gene: 2. Germline V gene data show CDR1 as GTSNPN and CDR2 as SVGIG (reference sequence). This CDR3 is built from 13 residues.

This chain joins TRBV7-2 and TRBJ2-1, with 8 bases aligning to TRBD2. Germline trimming cut 6 bases from V and 10 bases from J; bases unmatched to any gene: 11. CDR1 SGHTA and CDR2 FQGNSA come from the germline V gene. The CDR3 consists of 14 residues. Here the CDR3 reads CASRTTGGPREQFF. The CDR3 DNA reads as TGTGCCAGCAGGACCACGGGAGGGCCTCGGGAGCAGTTCTTC.

This chain joins TRBV20-1 and TRBJ1-4; 7 bases align to TRBD1. The CDR3 runs to 13 residues. CDR1 is DFQATT, CDR2 SNEGSKA, per germline (reference sequence). CDR3 DNA: TGCGCATCGACAGGGTCTTATAATGAAAAACTGTTTTTT. Amino acid sequence: CASTGSYNEKLFF.

The chain combines TRBV24-1 with TRBJ2-3, with 8 bases identical to TRBD2. CDR3 length: 13 residues. The ends lost 8 bases at V and 3 bases at J; junction bases unmatched: 3. Germline assignment: CDR1 KGHDR and CDR2 SFDVKD. The CDR3 DNA reads as TGTGCCACCATGGCGGGGGGTACAGATACGCAGTATTTT. The encoded protein is CATMAGGTDTQYF.

A note on this clonotype: A much larger clone is a single base away; this may be a read error. As DNA, the CDR3 is TGTGCCAGCAGTTTAGGGACCAACTACGGGCAGTACTTC. It translates to CASSLGTNYGQYF. This chain uses TRBV12-3 or TRBV12-4 with TRBJ2-7; D gene ambiguous. The CDR3 is made up of 13 amino acids.

Concerning this clonotype: A much bigger clone sits one base away, suggesting this may be a read error. The chain's CDR3 is CASSKWETGELFF. Here the CDR3 DNA reads TGCGCCAGCAGCAAATGGGAGACCGGGGAGCTGTTTTTT. This chain uses TRBV10-2 with TRBJ2-2; D perhaps matches TRBD2 (5 bases). Germline CDR1 and CDR2: WSHSY and SAAADI. V dropped 6 bases and J dropped 5 bases, with 10 bases sitting between them. The CDR3 has 13 amino acids.

V gene TRBV28 combines with J gene TRBJ2-7; D not certain. The CDR3 runs to 14 residues. Germline loops: CDR1 MDHEN, CDR2 SYDVKM. Trimming took 4 bases from V and 0 from J, leaving 10 bases between them. The DNA of the CDR3 is TGTGCCAGCAGTTCTCCGGGCTTCTCCTACGAGCAGTACTTC. Amino acids: CASSSPGFSYEQYF.

This clonotype occurred many times. V gene TRBV6-5 combines with J gene TRBJ2-7, with TRBD1 matching over 8 bases. Germline V gene data show CDR1 as MNHEY and CDR2 as SVGAGI. With V trimmed by 2 bases and J by 5 bases, 8 bases remained unmatched. This CDR3 has 15 residues. CDR3 nucleotides: TGTGCCAGCAGTTACAAACGGACAGGGAGCCACGAGCAGTACTTC. Protein sequence: CASSYKRTGSHEQYF.